A single sample gave rise to the 18 T cell receptor beta chains below, sequenced in a study of radiation and T cells in renal cell carcinoma. The time point is: blood 4 weeks post-SBRT, at nephrectomy. Sample treatment: 15 Gy SBRT to primary tumor, nephrectomy 4 weeks later. The data were produced by immunoSEQ multiplex PCR, yet TCRdb's version contains in-frame clones alone and is incomplete. The data contain about 73,000 clones, 70% to 90% of them singletons. The source was blood, collected from a patient whose treatment included radiotherapy and nephrectomy. All receptors derive from a woman in her fifties or sixties with renal cell carcinoma.

This chain links TRBV29-1 with TRBJ1-1; D is possibly TRBD1 (6 bases). Trimming pared 4 bases from V and 8 bases from J, leaving 14 bases between. Germline-derived CDR1 and CDR2 are SQVTM and ANQGSEA. This CDR3 has 12 amino acids. DNA of the CDR3: TGCAGCGTTGCTGACAGGACCCAGGAAGCTTTCTTT. The encoded protein is CSVADRTQEAFF.

The chain links TRBV10-3 to TRBJ2-5; maybe TRBD1 (6 bases). Germline lookup yields CDR1 ENHRY and CDR2 SYGVKD. V shed 3 bases and J shed 5 bases, with 13 bases lying between them. The CDR3 contains 14 residues. In DNA, the CDR3 is TGTGCCATCAGTGAATGGCAGGGGTTGGAGACCCAGTACTTC. This codes for CAISEWQGLETQYF.

The genes are TRBV6-6 and TRBJ2-2; D tentatively reads TRBD1 or TRBD2 (7 bases each). The CDR3 has 16 residues. Per the germline V gene, CDR1 is MNHNY and CDR2 is SVGAGI (reference sequence). V lost 6 bases and J 4 bases, leaving 18 bases between the germline ends. The CDR3, as DNA: TGTGCCAGCAGAGTGCCCAGGGGGGGTTTCACCGGGGAGCTGTTTTTT. This encodes CASRVPRGGFTGELFF.

This clone was seen only a few times. The chain combines TRBV11-2 with TRBJ1-1; 7 positions agree with TRBD1. The V segment lost 6 bases and the J segment 8 bases; nucleotides outside the gene matches: 9. The CDR3 loop spans 13 amino acids. The germline V gene encodes CDR1 SGHAT and CDR2 FQNNGV. CDR3 sequence (DNA): TGTGCCAGCAGTTCCGGGACAGTGTTCGAAGCTTTCTTT. This translates into CASSSGTVFEAFF.

The V and J genes are TRBV5-1 and TRBJ2-7; TRBD1 matches at 10 bases. Trimming at V came to 0 bases and at J to 3 bases, leaving 6 bases not matched to a gene. The CDR3 has 16 residues. The germline gives CDR1 SGHRS, CDR2 YFSETQ. CDR3 loop: CASSLGSGTGDYEQYF. CDR3 nucleotides: TGCGCCAGCAGCTTGGGGTCTGGGACAGGGGACTACGAGCAGTACTTC.

The chain uses TRBV7-9 and TRBJ2-1; D uncertain. Trimming removed 1 base from V and 8 bases from J, with 15 bases in between. Germline-derived CDR1 and CDR2 are SEHNR and FQNEAQ (reference sequence). The CDR3 covers 15 residues. The CDR3 spells CASSLVWPRVDEQFF. The CDR3 nucleotides are TGTGCCAGCAGCTTAGTTTGGCCCCGTGTCGATGAGCAGTTCTTC.

This sequence joins TRBV2 and TRBJ1-4, with D possibly TRBD1 on 5 matching bases. The germline V gene has CDR1 SNHLY and CDR2 FYNNEI. Trimming took off 6 bases at V and 3 bases at J, with 11 bases between the two ends. The CDR3 is 14 residues long. CDR3 sequence (DNA): TGTGCCAGCAGGTGGACACTTTCTAATGAAAAACTGTTTTTT. Protein: CASRWTLSNEKLFF.

V and J are TRBV18 and TRBJ1-1, with a tentative D call TRBD1 (5 bases). V was trimmed by 3 bases and J by 1 base, leaving 9 bases between them. The CDR3 sequence is 14 residues long. Germline V lookup: CDR1 KGHSH, CDR2 LQKENI. CDR3 protein: CASSPGQGNTEAFF. The CDR3 DNA sequence: TGTGCCAGCTCACCGGGGCAGGGGAACACTGAAGCTTTCTTT.

V is TRBV7-2 and J is TRBJ2-1; possible D gene TRBD2, 7 bases. Looked up from germline, CDR1 is SGHTA and CDR2 is FQGNSA. The CDR3 is made up of 15 amino acids. The V gene lost 0 bases and the J gene lost 8 bases, with 14 bases spanning the gap. The CDR3 loop is CASSLAGGPLDEQFF. The CDR3 bases are TGTGCCAGCAGCTTAGCGGGGGGGCCCCTGGATGAGCAGTTCTTC.

This chain connects TRBV7-2 to TRBJ2-7; D not resolved. This CDR3 has 15 residues. CDR1 and CDR2 (germline): SGHTA, FQGNSA. Trimming took off 3 bases at V and 0 bases at J, with 12 bases between the two ends. This CDR3 reads CASSLTGRSSYEQYF. The DNA of the CDR3 is TGTGCCAGCAGCTTGACCGGACGGAGCTCCTACGAGCAGTACTTC.

V and J are TRBV7-9 and TRBJ1-4; no firm D call. CDR1 is SEHNR and CDR2 is FQNEAQ in the germline V gene (reference sequence). V was cut by 3 bases and J by 7 bases, with 6 bases left in between. The CDR3 has 12 residues. The CDR3 here is CASSFQAEKLFF. The CDR3 region has the DNA TGTGCCAGCAGCTTCCAGGCTGAAAAACTGTTTTTT.

The chain is built from TRBV5-5 and TRBJ1-6; 8 nucleotides match TRBD1. This CDR3 has 16 residues. Germline V gene sequence: CDR1 SGHKS, CDR2 YYEKEE (reference sequence). The V segment lost 4 bases and the J segment 3 bases; nucleotides outside the gene matches: 6. In DNA, the CDR3 is TGTGCCAGCAGCCCGGGACAGGACCACTATAATTCACCCCTCCACTTT. Its translation: CASSPGQDHYNSPLHF.

The J gene is TRBJ2-2, the V gene TRBV5-1; a possible D gene is TRBD1 (6 bases). Germline CDR1 is SGHRS and CDR2 is YFSETQ. Trimming shortened V by 4 bases and J by 1 base, and 8 bases separated the two germline ends. The CDR3 extends over 14 amino acids. Here the CDR3 DNA reads TGCGCCAGCAGCCCCAGGGGGAACACCGGGGAGCTGTTTTTT. Its protein product is CASSPRGNTGELFF. Together with reference TRBV5-1 and TRBJ2-2, the CDR3 gives the full variable domain: KAGVTQTPRYLIKTRGQQVTLSCSPISGHRSVSWYQQTPGQGLQFLFEYFSETQRNKGNFPGRFSGRQFSNSRSEMNVSTLELGDSALYLCASSPRGNTGELFFGEGSRLTVL.

J is TRBJ1-1 and V is TRBV19, with D unresolved. V was trimmed by 3 bases and J by 3 bases, leaving 14 bases between them. CDR3 length: 15 residues. CDR1 LNHDA and CDR2 SQIVND come from the germline V gene (reference sequence). The DNA of the CDR3 is TGTGCCAGTAGTATGAGGCGGGCTAAGGACACTGAAGCTTTCTTT. Translation: CASSMRRAKDTEAFF.

This chain uses TRBV6-6 with TRBJ2-7; tentative D call: TRBD2 (6 bases). Trimming pared 0 bases from V and 0 bases from J, leaving 9 bases between. Germline-derived CDR1 and CDR2 are MNHNY and SVGAGI (reference sequence). The CDR3 has 15 amino acids. CDR3 coding DNA: TGTGCCAGCAGTTACTCCCCCGGGAGCTCCTACGAGCAGTACTTC. Translation gives CASSYSPGSSYEQYF.

Worth noting for this clone: Mismatch with germline at one junction end may stem from a read error. The V and J genes are TRBV7-9 and TRBJ1-3; 7 bases agree with TRBD1. The CDR3 contains 15 residues. Per the germline V gene, CDR1 is SEHNR and CDR2 is FQNEAQ (reference sequence). CDR3 in DNA: TGTGCCAGCAGCTTAGGATATGGGACAGACACCCGCCTTACATTT. It encodes CASSLGYGTDTRLTF.

This clone was seen a handful of times. This chain links TRBV6-5 with TRBJ1-4; D may be TRBD1 (5 bases). The germline V and J ends were trimmed by 6 bases and 8 bases, with 13 bases remaining between them. CDR1 is MNHEY, CDR2 SVGAGI, per germline. The CDR3 has 13 amino acids. The CDR3 bases are TGTGCCAGCAGACGGACAAGGGACGAAAAACTGTTTTTT. It yields the protein CASRRTRDEKLFF.

The chain recombines TRBV4-2 with TRBJ1-1; D gene unclear. CDR3 size: 13 residues. The V end lost 0 bases, the J end lost 3 bases, and 5 bases lay between the germline ends. Germline V gene data show CDR1 as LGHNA and CDR2 as YNFKEQ. For the CDR3, the DNA is TGTGCCAGCAGCCAAGAGGGTCACACTGAAGCTTTCTTT. Its translation: CASSQEGHTEAFF.